The source of this TCR beta chain is a study of T cells after yellow fever vaccination. Study-wide findings and caveats: The secondary T-cell response peaked on day 5, not day 15, but was weaker.

TCRdb called the 5' RACE reads again in MiXCR, with one record for every CDR3 protein. The table shows 250,000 or so distinct CDR3 sequences, with over 3% occurring only once. This clonotype showed up many times. The antigen is undetermined. After removal of 3 bases from V and 3 bases from J, the junction contained 8 bases not matched to a gene. CDR3 length: 17 residues. Germline assignment: CDR1 MNHEY and CDR2 SMNVEV (reference sequence). The specimen was PBMCs, collected 15 days after the yellow fever booster vaccination. The sequence came from a man younger than 35 who received the YFV17D yellow fever vaccine. This chain connects TRBV27 to TRBJ2-1; 10 bases align to TRBD1. The CDR3 sequence: CASSLSGTGDYYNEQFF. The CDR3 nucleotides read TGTGCCAGCAGTTTGTCCGGGACAGGGGATTACTACAATGAGCAGTTCTTC.